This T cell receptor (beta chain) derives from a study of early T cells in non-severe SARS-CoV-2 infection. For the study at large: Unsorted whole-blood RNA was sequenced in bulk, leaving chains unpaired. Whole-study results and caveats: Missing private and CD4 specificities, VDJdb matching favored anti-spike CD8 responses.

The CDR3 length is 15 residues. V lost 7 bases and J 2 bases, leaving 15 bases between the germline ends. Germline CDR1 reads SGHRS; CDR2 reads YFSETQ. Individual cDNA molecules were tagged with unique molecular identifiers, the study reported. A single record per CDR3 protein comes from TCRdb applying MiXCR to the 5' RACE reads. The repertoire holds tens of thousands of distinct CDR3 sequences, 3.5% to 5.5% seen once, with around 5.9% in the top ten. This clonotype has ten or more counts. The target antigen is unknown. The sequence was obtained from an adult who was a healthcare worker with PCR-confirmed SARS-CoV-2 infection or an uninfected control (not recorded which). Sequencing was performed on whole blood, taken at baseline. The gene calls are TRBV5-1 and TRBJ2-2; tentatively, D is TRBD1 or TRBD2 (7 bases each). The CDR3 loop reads CASGLGGLNTGELFF. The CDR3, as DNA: TGCGCCAGCGGACTAGGGGGCCTCAACACCGGGGAGCTGTTTTTT.